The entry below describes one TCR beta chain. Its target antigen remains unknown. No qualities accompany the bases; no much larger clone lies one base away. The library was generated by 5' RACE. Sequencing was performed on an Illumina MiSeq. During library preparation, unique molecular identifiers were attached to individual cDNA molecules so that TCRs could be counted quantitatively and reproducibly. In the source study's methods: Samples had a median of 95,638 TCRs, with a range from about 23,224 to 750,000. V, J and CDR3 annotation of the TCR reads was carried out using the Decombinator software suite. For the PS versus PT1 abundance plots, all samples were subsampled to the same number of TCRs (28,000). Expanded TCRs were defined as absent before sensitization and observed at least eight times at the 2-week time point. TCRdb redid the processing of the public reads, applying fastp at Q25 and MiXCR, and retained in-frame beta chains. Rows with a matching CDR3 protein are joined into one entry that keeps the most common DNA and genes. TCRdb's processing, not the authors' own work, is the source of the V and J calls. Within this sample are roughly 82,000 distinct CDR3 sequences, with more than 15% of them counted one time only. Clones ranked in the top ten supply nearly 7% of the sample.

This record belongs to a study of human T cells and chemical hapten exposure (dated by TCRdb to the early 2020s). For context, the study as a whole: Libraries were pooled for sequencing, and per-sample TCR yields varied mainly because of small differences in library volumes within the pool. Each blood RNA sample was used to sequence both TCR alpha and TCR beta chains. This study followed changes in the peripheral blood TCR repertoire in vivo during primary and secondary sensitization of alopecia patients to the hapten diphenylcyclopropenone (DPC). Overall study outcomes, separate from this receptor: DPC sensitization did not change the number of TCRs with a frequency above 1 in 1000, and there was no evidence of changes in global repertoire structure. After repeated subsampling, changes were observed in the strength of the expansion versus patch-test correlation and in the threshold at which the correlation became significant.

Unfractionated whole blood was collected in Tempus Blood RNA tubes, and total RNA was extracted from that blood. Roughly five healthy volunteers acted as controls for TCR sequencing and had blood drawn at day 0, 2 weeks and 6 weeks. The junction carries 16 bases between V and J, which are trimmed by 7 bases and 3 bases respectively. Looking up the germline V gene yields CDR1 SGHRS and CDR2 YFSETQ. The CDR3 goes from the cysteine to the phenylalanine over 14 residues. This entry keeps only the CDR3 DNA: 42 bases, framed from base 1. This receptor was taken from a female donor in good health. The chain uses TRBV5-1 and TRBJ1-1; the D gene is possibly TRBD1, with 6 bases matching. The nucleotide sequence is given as TGCGCCAGCTCAGAACAGGGTAAGGACACTGAAGCTTTCTTT. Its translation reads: CASSEQGKDTEAFF.